The present T cell receptor beta chain was sequenced within a study of CD8 T cells in ankylosing spondylitis. Regarding the study as a whole: From matched ankylosing spondylitis synovial fluid, disease-linked clones were reportedly recovered at significantly enriched levels. Clones linked to the disease showed a CD8+ phenotype. They occurred at relatively low frequencies in peripheral blood.

Details on this clonotype: Antigen specificity is unknown. The junction does not match germline at one end; this may be a read error.

The CDR3 totals 15 residues. Germline CDR1 reads SSHAT; CDR2 reads FNYEAQ (reference sequence). With molecular barcodes, quantitative 5'-RACE was used to make the TCR beta libraries. TCRdb processed the 5' RACE reads anew with MiXCR; each CDR3 protein has one entry. The sample yields under 250,000 distinct CDR3 sequences, roughly 26% seen once. The TCR originated in a male donor with ankylosing spondylitis or in good health (not recorded which). Sequencing input: blood, either unsorted or a sorted T cell fraction (not recorded which). J is TRBJ2-1 and V is TRBV7-7; the match to TRBD2 covers 11 bases. CDR3 amino acids: CASSLASGRFGEQFF. In DNA form, the CDR3 reads TGTGCTAGCAGCTTAGCTAGCGGGAGGTTCGGTGAGCAGTTCTTC.